This note documents a single T cell receptor beta chain sequence. The CDR3 length is 14 residues. Trimming shortened V by 4 bases and J by 4 bases, and 11 bases separated the two germline ends. The germline gives CDR1 SGHTA, CDR2 FQGTGA. This specimen comes from a study of blood T cell repertoires in COVID-19. Looking at the study overall: T cells, B-cell-depleted T cells, or PBMCs provided the cDNA or gDNA that served as material.

Profiled with immunoSEQ multiplex PCR; TCRdb holds only in-frame clones, not every one. Of some 150,000 clones listed, roughly 89% are singletons. The origin of this receptor is a woman aged 50 to 60 with acute or convalescent COVID-19. The genes are TRBV7-3 and TRBJ2-1; D uncertain. The sequenced material came from peripheral blood. CDR3 DNA sequence: TGTGCCAGCAGCTCACCGGGTCCATACAATGAGCAGTTCTTC. This gives the protein CASSSPGPYNEQFF.